Presented here are 15 T cell receptor beta chains from one specimen sequenced in a study of T cells in Graves' hyperthyroidism and ophthalmopathy. RNA transcripts provided the source from which TCR beta CDR3 regions were amplified. Initially, a first-round RT-PCR of the TCR CDR3 employed the HTBI primer set. TCRdb recomputed calls from the multiplex PCR reads with MiXCR, one row per CDR3 protein. Here the sample spans 450,000 to 650,000 distinct CDR3 sequences, 17% being singletons. Sequencing was performed on blood. These receptors were collected from a woman between 18 and 30 years old with Graves' ophthalmopathy.

The sample holds many counts of this clonotype. This chain uses TRBV3-1 with TRBJ2-7; 9 bases map to TRBD1. Trimming took 7 bases from V and 1 from J; bases not matched to a gene: 2. The CDR3 extends over 13 amino acids. Looked up from germline, CDR1 is LGHDT and CDR2 is YNNKEL (reference sequence). This chain's CDR3 is CASKDRGSYEQYF. DNA of the CDR3: TGTGCCAGCAAGGACAGGGGATCCTACGAGCAGTACTTC.

In regard to this clonotype: This may come from a read error, since a much larger clone is one base off. Lacking the conserved final phenylalanine or tryptophan, this CDR3 likely reflects a read error. The chain has TRBV18 and TRBJ1-3, with unresolved D. The germline gives CDR1 KGHSH, CDR2 LQKENI. The CDR3 runs to 15 residues. Trimming removed 2 bases from V and 0 bases from J, with 8 bases in between. The CDR3 DNA sequence: TGTGCCAGCTCACCAAGCGCCAGCTCTGGAAACACCATATATCTT. The encoded protein is CASSPSASSGNTIYL.

This clonotype was seen a few times. A much larger clone is a single base away; this may be a read error. The J gene is TRBJ2-7, the V gene TRBV2, with 9 bases lining up with TRBD1. The CDR3 runs 14 residues. Germline V CDR1 and CDR2: SNHLY, FYNNEI. CDR3 DNA: TGTGCCAGCCTCTGGACAGGGGCCATCTACGAGCAGCACTTC. Amino acids: CASLWTGAIYEQHF.

This clonotype has at least ten counts. This chain connects TRBV11-3 to TRBJ2-1; the D is unclear. CDR3 length: 11 residues. The V end lost 5 bases, the J end lost 10 bases, and 9 bases lay between the germline ends. Per the germline V gene, CDR1 is SGHNT and CDR2 is YENEEA. DNA of the CDR3: TGTGCCAGCAGCCAGGACCGAGAGCAGTTCTTC. The encoded protein is CASSQDREQFF.

This chain links TRBV6-4 with TRBJ1-2, with 7 bases identical to TRBD1. This CDR3 is 12 amino acids long. The trim removed 4 bases at V and 10 bases at J, leaving 6 bases unmatched. Germline V CDR1 and CDR2: MRHNA, SNTAGT. The CDR3 is CASSGDSAHYTF. The CDR3 DNA is TGTGCCAGCAGTGGGGACAGTGCCCACTACACCTTC.

In this sample, this clonotype turned up many times. The chain has TRBV25-1 and TRBJ2-1; the D gene is possibly TRBD2 (6 bases). Trimming pared 8 bases from V and 5 bases from J, leaving 13 bases between. The CDR3 covers 13 residues. Germline CDR1 and CDR2: MGHDK and SYGVNS. The CDR3 sequence: CASPDYLNNEQFF. The DNA of the CDR3 is TGTGCCAGCCCGGACTACCTTAACAATGAGCAGTTCTTC.

V and J are TRBV5-1 and TRBJ2-1; 7 nucleotides line up with TRBD1. With 2 bases clipped from V and 5 bases from J, the junction kept 7 bases outside the gene matches. The CDR3 loop spans 15 amino acids. The V gene's germline CDR1 is SGHRS and CDR2 YFSETQ. The CDR3 bases are TGCGCCAGCAGCTTCGTTACAGGGGCAAACAATGAGCAGTTCTTC. Translating it yields CASSFVTGANNEQFF.

The chain uses TRBV12-3 or TRBV12-4 and TRBJ2-7; 7 bases agree with TRBD1. The length of the CDR3 is 15 residues. Trimming removed 3 bases from V and 2 bases from J; junction bases left unmatched: 7. The CDR3 sequence is CASSFSLQGTYEQYF. The CDR3 region has the DNA TGTGCCAGCAGTTTCTCCCTACAGGGGACCTACGAGCAGTACTTC.

This chain uses TRBV4-2 with TRBJ2-7; D is tentatively TRBD1 or TRBD2 (5 bases each). V was shortened by 0 bases and J by 4 bases, with 13 bases between the two germline ends. The CDR3 loop spans 15 amino acids. Looked up from germline, CDR1 is LGHNA and CDR2 is YNFKEQ. The CDR3 sequence: CASSQEWPGLYEQYF. CDR3 in DNA: TGTGCCAGCAGCCAAGAGTGGCCGGGGCTTTACGAGCAGTACTTC.

The rearrangement uses TRBV20-1 and TRBJ2-7; D is tentatively TRBD1 or TRBD2 (5 bases each). The V gene's germline CDR1 is DFQATT and CDR2 SNEGSKA (reference sequence). The ends were cut back, 3 bases at V and 1 base at J, with 10 bases in the middle. The CDR3 is made up of 13 amino acids. In DNA form, the CDR3 reads TGCAGTGCTAGCGGGACCCTATCCTACGAGCAGTACTTC. Translating gives CSASGTLSYEQYF.

V gene TRBV7-9 combines with J gene TRBJ2-1, with D possibly matching TRBD2 (5 bases). V lost 4 bases and J lost 2, with 12 bases in between. The CDR3 sequence is 15 residues long. CDR1 SEHNR and CDR2 FQNEAQ come from the germline V gene (reference sequence). CDR3 sequence (DNA): TGTGCCAGCAGCTCCACCCAGCGGCCCTACAATGAGCAGTTCTTC. Translation: CASSSTQRPYNEQFF.

The sample holds many counts of this clonotype. The CDR3 sequence: CASSTLADLTYEQYF. In DNA, the CDR3 is TGTGCCAGCAGTACTCTCGCGGACTTAACCTACGAGCAGTACTTC. V is TRBV6-2 or TRBV6-3 and J is TRBJ2-7, with D maybe TRBD2 (5 bases). V was trimmed by 5 bases and J by 2 bases, leaving 16 bases between them. The CDR3 has 15 residues. Germline V CDR1 and CDR2: MNHEY, SVGEGT.

Ten or more counts support this clonotype. The genes are TRBV6-1 and TRBJ2-7, with D possibly matching TRBD2 (5 bases). V dropped 0 bases and J dropped 3 bases, with 12 bases sitting between them. The CDR3 totals 15 residues. Per germline, CDR1 MNHNS and CDR2 SASEGT. CDR3 nucleotide sequence: TGTGCCAGCAGTGAAGCGTGGAGCGGCAGCTACGAGCAGTACTTC. Its translation is CASSEAWSGSYEQYF.

In its sample, this clonotype was seen many times. The J gene is TRBJ2-5, the V gene TRBV20-1; D ambiguous. V was shortened by 5 bases and J by 11 bases, with 15 bases between the two germline ends. This CDR3 is 11 amino acids long. Germline assignment: CDR1 DFQATT and CDR2 SNEGSKA (reference sequence). CDR3 sequence: CSAPLRSQQYF. In DNA, the CDR3 is TGCAGTGCTCCCCTGCGGAGTCAACAGTACTTC.

In its sample, this clonotype was seen a few times. V is TRBV7-8 and J is TRBJ1-5; D gene unclear. Germline CDR1 and CDR2: SGHVS and FQNEAQ. Trimming pared 4 bases from V and 1 base from J, leaving 8 bases between. The CDR3 contains 14 residues. CDR3 bases: TGTGCCAGCAGCTCAACGACGAGCAATCAGCCCCAGCATTTT. Its translation is CASSSTTSNQPQHF.